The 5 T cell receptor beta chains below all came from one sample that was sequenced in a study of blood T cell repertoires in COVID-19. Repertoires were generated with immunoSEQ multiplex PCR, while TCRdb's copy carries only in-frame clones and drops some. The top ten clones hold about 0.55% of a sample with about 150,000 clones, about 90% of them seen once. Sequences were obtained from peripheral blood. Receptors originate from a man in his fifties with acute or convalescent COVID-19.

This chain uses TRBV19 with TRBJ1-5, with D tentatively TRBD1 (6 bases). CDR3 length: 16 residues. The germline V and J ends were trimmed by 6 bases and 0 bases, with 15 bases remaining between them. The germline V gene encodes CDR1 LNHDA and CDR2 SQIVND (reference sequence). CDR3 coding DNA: TGTGCCAGTAGCCAGGGGCCCGGGGATAGCAATCAGCCCCAGCATTTT. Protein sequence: CASSQGPGDSNQPQHF.

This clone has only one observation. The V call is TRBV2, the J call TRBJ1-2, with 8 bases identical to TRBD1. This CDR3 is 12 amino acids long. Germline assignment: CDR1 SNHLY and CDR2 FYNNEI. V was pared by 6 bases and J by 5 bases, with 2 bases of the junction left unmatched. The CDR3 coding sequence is TGTGCCAGCAGGGACAGGGTGTATGGCTACACCTTC. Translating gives CASRDRVYGYTF.

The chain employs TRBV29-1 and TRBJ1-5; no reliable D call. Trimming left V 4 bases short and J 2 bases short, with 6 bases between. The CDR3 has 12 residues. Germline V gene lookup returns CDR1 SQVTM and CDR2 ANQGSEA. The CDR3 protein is CSVVSGNQPQHF. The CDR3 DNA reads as TGCAGCGTTGTTTCGGGCAATCAGCCCCAGCATTTT.

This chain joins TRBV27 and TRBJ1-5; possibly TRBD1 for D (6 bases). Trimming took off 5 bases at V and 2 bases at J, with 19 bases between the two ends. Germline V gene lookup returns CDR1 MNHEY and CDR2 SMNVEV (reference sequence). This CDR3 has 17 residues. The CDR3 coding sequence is TGTGCCAGCAGTCCCCTCTGGGGGCCCGGGGGCAATCAGCCCCAGCATTTT. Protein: CASSPLWGPGGNQPQHF.

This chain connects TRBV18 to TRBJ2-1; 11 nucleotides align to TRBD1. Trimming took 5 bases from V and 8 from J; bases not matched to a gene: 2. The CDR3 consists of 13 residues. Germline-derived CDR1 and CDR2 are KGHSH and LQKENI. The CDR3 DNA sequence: TGTGCCAGCTCAACGGGACAGGGGGATGAGCAGTTCTTC. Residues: CASSTGQGDEQFF.